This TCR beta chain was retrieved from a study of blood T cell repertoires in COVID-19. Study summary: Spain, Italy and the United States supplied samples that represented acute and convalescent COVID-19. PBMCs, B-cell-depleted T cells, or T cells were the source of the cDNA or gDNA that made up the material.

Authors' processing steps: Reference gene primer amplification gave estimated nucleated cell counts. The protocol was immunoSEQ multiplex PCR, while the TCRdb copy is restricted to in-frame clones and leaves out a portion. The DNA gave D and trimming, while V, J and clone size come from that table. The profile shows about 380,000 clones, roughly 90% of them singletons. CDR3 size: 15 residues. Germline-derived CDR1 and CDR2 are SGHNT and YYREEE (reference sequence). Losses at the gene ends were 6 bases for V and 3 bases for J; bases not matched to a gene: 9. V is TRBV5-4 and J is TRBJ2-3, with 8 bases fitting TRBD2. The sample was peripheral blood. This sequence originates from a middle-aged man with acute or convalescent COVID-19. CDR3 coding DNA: TGTGCCAGCACCAAAAGCGGGAGTTTAACAGATACGCAGTATTTT. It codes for CASTKSGSLTDTQYF.